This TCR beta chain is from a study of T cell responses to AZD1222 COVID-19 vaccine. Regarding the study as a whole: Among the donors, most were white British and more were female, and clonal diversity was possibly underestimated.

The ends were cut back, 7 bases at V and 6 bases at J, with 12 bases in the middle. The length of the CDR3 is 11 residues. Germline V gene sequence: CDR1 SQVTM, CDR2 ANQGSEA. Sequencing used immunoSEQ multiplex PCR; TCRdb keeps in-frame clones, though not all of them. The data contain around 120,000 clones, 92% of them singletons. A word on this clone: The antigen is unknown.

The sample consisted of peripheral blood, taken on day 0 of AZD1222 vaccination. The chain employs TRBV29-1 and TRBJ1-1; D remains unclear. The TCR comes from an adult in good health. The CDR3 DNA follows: TGCAGCGGGAGTGGGTGGGCTGAAGCTTTCTTT. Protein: CSGSGWAEAFF.